These 18 T cell receptor beta chains were all obtained from the same sample, sequenced in a study of T cell changes during pregnancy in multiple sclerosis. Measured with immunoSEQ multiplex PCR; TCRdb has only the in-frame clones, and not every one. This repertoire shows roughly 37,000 clones, roughly 90% found once; its top ten account for roughly 29%. The source was CD8+ T cells from peripheral blood mononuclear cells, collected before pregnancy. Receptors were obtained from a female donor with multiple sclerosis, enrolled in a pregnancy study.

The chain couples TRBV27 to TRBJ2-2, with D perhaps TRBD1 (5 bases). The CDR3 contains 13 residues. CDR1 is MNHEY and CDR2 is SMNVEV in the germline V gene (reference sequence). With 6 bases removed from V and 4 bases from J, the gap between germline ends came to 9 bases. The CDR3 region has the DNA TGTGCCAGCAGCCAGGGTAGCACCGGGGAGCTGTTTTTT. This gives the protein CASSQGSTGELFF.

This chain links TRBV2 with TRBJ1-4; D gene unclear. V gave up 5 bases and J gave up 4 bases, with 11 bases separating them. Looked up from germline, CDR1 is SNHLY and CDR2 is FYNNEI. This CDR3 is built from 14 residues. In nucleotides, the CDR3 is TGTGCCAGCAGTCTAGGCTCATTTAATGAAAAACTGTTTTTT. Protein: CASSLGSFNEKLFF. Drawing the rest from reference TRBV2 and TRBJ1-4, the complete variable domain is EPEVTQTPSHQVTQMGQEVILRCVPISNHLYFYWYRQILGQKVEFLVSFYNNEISEKSEIFDDQFSVERPDGSNFTLKIRSTKLEDSAMYFCASSLGSFNEKLFFGSGTQLSVL.

This clone was detected a few times. The chain employs TRBV18 and TRBJ2-3, with D possibly being TRBD2 (5 bases). CDR1 and CDR2 (germline): KGHSH, LQKENI. V shed 0 bases and J shed 6 bases, with 13 bases lying between them. The CDR3 consists of 15 residues. For the CDR3, the DNA is TGTGCCAGCTCACCACCGTTCGGCCGCGGGGATACGCAGTATTTT. The encoded protein is CASSPPFGRGDTQYF.

The chain recombines TRBV27 with TRBJ1-1; no reliable D call. The CDR3 runs 11 residues. Germline assignment: CDR1 MNHEY and CDR2 SMNVEV (reference sequence). Trimming took off 2 bases at V and 8 bases at J, with 6 bases between the two ends. CDR3 bases: TGTGCCAGCAGTTTAGGTAGAGAAGCTTTCTTT. Residues: CASSLGREAFF.

The chain has TRBV9 and TRBJ1-4, with a weak D call TRBD1 (5 bases). Germline loops: CDR1 SGDLS, CDR2 YYNGEE. V lost 3 bases, J lost 3 bases, and 15 bases lay in between. The CDR3 spans 16 residues. The CDR3 DNA sequence: TGTGCCAGCAGCGCGCACCCGGGGGGGGCTAATGAAAAACTGTTTTTT. This sequence encodes CASSAHPGGANEKLFF. Filled out from reference TRBV9 and TRBJ1-4, the complete variable domain reads DSGVTQTPKHLITATGQRVTLRCSPRSGDLSVYWYQQSLDQGLQFLIQYYNGEERAKGNILERFSAQQFPDLHSELNLSSLELGDSALYFCASSAHPGGANEKLFFGSGTQLSVL.

This clone was counted a single time. The chain joins TRBV5-1 to TRBJ1-5; D unresolved. V lost 4 bases, J lost 5 bases, and 13 bases lay in between. The CDR3 contains 14 residues. The germline gives CDR1 SGHRS, CDR2 YFSETQ. The CDR3 here is CASSPLGVDQPQHF. The CDR3 coding sequence is TGCGCCAGCAGCCCCCTCGGGGTGGATCAGCCCCAGCATTTT.

V is TRBV2 and J is TRBJ2-5; the D gene is possibly TRBD2 (5 bases). The CDR3 spans 16 residues. The germline V gene encodes CDR1 SNHLY and CDR2 FYNNEI. Trimming left V 0 bases short and J 7 bases short, with 18 bases between. The chain's CDR3 is CASSEALGGLVGTQYF. The CDR3 DNA is TGTGCCAGCAGTGAAGCGTTGGGCGGGCTTGTGGGGACCCAGTACTTC.

The chain employs TRBV9 and TRBJ2-7; 7 bases align to TRBD2. This CDR3 spans 14 amino acids. Per germline, CDR1 SGDLS and CDR2 YYNGEE. The ends lost 4 bases at V and 5 bases at J; junction bases unmatched: 9. In DNA, the CDR3 is TGTGCCAGCAGCCCCCGGGACTATTCTAACGAGCAGTACTTC. Amino acid sequence: CASSPRDYSNEQYF.

The CDR3 protein is CASSPGWAEETQYF. In DNA, the CDR3 is TGTGCCAGCAGCCCCGGCTGGGCCGAAGAGACCCAGTACTTC. The chain links TRBV9 to TRBJ2-5; no firm D call. Germline loops: CDR1 SGDLS, CDR2 YYNGEE. Trimming stripped 4 bases from V and 3 bases from J, with 13 bases between. This CDR3 is 14 amino acids long.

Only one count was recorded for this clone. J is TRBJ2-7 and V is TRBV15, with 10 bases matching TRBD1. Germline CDR1 reads LNHNV; CDR2 reads YYDKDF (reference sequence). The CDR3 is 14 residues long. The J segment lost 5 bases and the V segment lost 2 bases, leaving 3 bases of the junction unmatched. CDR3 amino acids: CATSRPGTGDEQYF. CDR3 DNA sequence: TGTGCCACCAGCAGACCCGGGACAGGGGACGAGCAGTACTTC.

The rearrangement joins TRBV10-2 to TRBJ2-4; D remains ambiguous. CDR3 length equals 15 residues. The germline V gene has CDR1 WSHSY and CDR2 SAAADI. V lost 0 bases and J 0 bases, leaving 6 bases between the germline ends. CDR3: CASSESVVAKNIQYF. Here the CDR3 DNA reads TGCGCCAGCAGTGAGTCGGTAGTAGCCAAAAACATTCAGTACTTC.

The chain has TRBV7-9 and TRBJ1-1; 8 nucleotides align to TRBD1. Germline CDR1 is SEHNR and CDR2 is FQNEAQ (reference sequence). The junction had 0 bases not matched to a gene; V was cut back by 5 bases and J by 4 bases. The CDR3 covers 12 residues. The CDR3 sequence is CASSGTGTEAFF. CDR3 nucleotides: TGTGCCAGCAGCGGGACAGGCACTGAAGCTTTCTTT. Drawing the rest from reference TRBV7-9 and TRBJ1-1, the complete variable domain is DTGVSQNPRHKITKRGQNVTFRCDPISEHNRLYWYRQTLGQGPEFLTYFQNEAQLEKSRLLSDRFSAERPKGSFSTLEIQRTEQGDSAMYLCASSGTGTEAFFGQGTRLTVV.

V gene TRBV29-1 combines with J gene TRBJ2-7, with D possibly TRBD1 on 5 matching bases. CDR3 size: 12 residues. CDR1 is SQVTM, CDR2 ANQGSEA, per germline. Trimming cost V 4 bases and J 3 bases, with 10 bases left between them. CDR3 bases: TGCAGCGTTGGGGGCCCAAGCTACGAGCAGTACTTC. Its translation: CSVGGPSYEQYF.

This clone occurred once. The chain couples TRBV27 to TRBJ1-4, with a tentative D call TRBD1 (5 bases). The CDR3 runs to 15 residues. The germline gives CDR1 MNHEY, CDR2 SMNVEV (reference sequence). The ends were cut back, 5 bases at V and 8 bases at J, with 18 bases in the middle. The CDR3 DNA reads TGTGCCAGCAGTCCCCGGGGGTGGGGAGAGGAAAAACTGTTTTTT. As protein: CASSPRGWGEEKLFF. Using reference TRBV27 and TRBJ1-4 for the parts outside the CDR3, the full variable domain is EAQVTQNPRYLITVTGKKLTVTCSQNMNHEYMSWYRQDPGLGLRQIYYSMNVEVTDKGDVPEGYKVSRKEKRNFPLILESPSPNQTSLYFCASSPRGWGEEKLFFGSGTQLSVL.

The gene calls are TRBV30 and TRBJ2-1; no definite D call. V lost 0 bases and J 6 bases, leaving 15 bases between the germline ends. This CDR3 is 15 amino acids long. Germline assignment: CDR1 GTSNPN and CDR2 SVGIG (reference sequence). The CDR3 loop reads CAWSVLKVTSNEQFF. The CDR3 DNA reads as TGTGCCTGGAGTGTATTAAAGGTGACTTCCAATGAGCAGTTCTTC.

The chain employs TRBV19 and TRBJ1-4; TRBD1 is a possible D gene (5 bases). The CDR3 is 16 residues long. Per germline, CDR1 LNHDA and CDR2 SQIVND (reference sequence). Between the trimmed V and J ends, which lost 3 bases and 0 bases, there was a span of 11 bases. The CDR3 sequence is CASSIRGKTTNEKLFF. The CDR3 DNA sequence: TGTGCCAGTAGTATTCGGGGGAAGACAACTAATGAAAAACTGTTTTTT.

The rearrangement links TRBV9 to TRBJ1-2; D remains unclear. The V and J ends lost 4 bases and 2 bases respectively, with 24 bases between them. The CDR3 loop spans 18 amino acids. The germline V gene has CDR1 SGDLS and CDR2 YYNGEE. The CDR3 loop is CASSPFGETRGENYGYTF. The CDR3 region has the DNA TGTGCCAGCAGCCCCTTCGGGGAGACCCGCGGGGAGAACTATGGCTACACCTTC.

The chain uses TRBV9 and TRBJ1-4; a possible D gene is TRBD1 (5 bases). Germline V CDR1 and CDR2: SGDLS, YYNGEE. The CDR3 sequence is 14 residues long. V was pared by 0 bases and J by 4 bases, with 7 bases between. DNA of the CDR3: TGTGCCAGCAGCGTAGGACAGAGTAATGAAAAACTGTTTTTT. Its protein product is CASSVGQSNEKLFF.